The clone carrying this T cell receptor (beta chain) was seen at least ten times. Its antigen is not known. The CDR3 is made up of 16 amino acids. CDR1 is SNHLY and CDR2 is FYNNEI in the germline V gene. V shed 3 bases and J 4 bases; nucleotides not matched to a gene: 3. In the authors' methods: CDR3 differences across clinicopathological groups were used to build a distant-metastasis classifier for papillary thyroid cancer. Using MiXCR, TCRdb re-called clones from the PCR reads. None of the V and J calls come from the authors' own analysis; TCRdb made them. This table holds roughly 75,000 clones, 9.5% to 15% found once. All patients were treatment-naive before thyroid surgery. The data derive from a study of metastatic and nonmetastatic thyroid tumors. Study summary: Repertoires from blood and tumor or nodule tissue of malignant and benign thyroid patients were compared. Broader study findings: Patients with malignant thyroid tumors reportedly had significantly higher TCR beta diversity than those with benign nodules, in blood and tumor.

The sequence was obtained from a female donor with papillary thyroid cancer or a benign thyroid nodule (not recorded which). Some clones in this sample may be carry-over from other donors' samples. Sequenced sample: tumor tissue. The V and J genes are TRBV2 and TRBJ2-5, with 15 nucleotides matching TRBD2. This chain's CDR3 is CASSELGLAGGETQYF. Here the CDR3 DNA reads TGTGCCAGCAGTGAGCTGGGACTAGCGGGAGGAGAGACCCAGTACTTC.